This is a list of T cell receptor beta chains from one sample in a study of blood T cell repertoires in COVID-19. Here immunoSEQ multiplex PCR was the method, and the copy in TCRdb shows in-frame clones only, minus some. The table includes roughly 240,000 clones, around 86% detected once. Specimen: peripheral blood. The source is a woman aged 80 or older with COVID-19, enrolled during active disease. Both conserved end residues are part of each CDR3. D genes are given only for firm matches. Only some rows state a clone size, as once, few, many or a class for expanded clones.

clone_size j_call cdr3_length d_call v_call cdr3_nt cdr3_aa
once TRBJ1-4 11 TRBD1 TRBV29-1 TGCAGCGCAGGACAGGGGGCAACTCTGTTTTTT CSAGQGATLFF
NA TRBJ2-5 15 TRBD1 TRBV5-1 TGCGCCAGCAGCTTGGCCGGGACAGGGGACGAGACCCAGTACTTC CASSLAGTGDETQYF
NA TRBJ2-1 18 TRBD2 TRBV9 TGTGCCAGCAGCGTGGCGGGCGGGAGCGGGGGGCAGGGCAATGAGCAGTTCTTC CASSVAGGSGGQGNEQFF
NA TRBJ2-3 13 NA TRBV11-2 TGTGCCAGCAGCTTAGATCTGACAGATACGCAGTATTTT CASSLDLTDTQYF
NA TRBJ1-2 15 NA TRBV28 TGTGCCAGCAGTTTCGGGCAGGGGAGTTATGATGGCTACACCTTC CASSFGQGSYDGYTF
NA TRBJ2-7 16 TRBD1 TRBV5-1 TGCGCCAGCAGCTTGGTCACCGGGACAGCTTCCTACGAGCAGTACTTC CASSLVTGTASYEQYF
once TRBJ1-2 15 NA TRBV19 TGTGCCAGTAGCCCCAAAGGGCACCAGGGGTTTGGCTACACCTTC CASSPKGHQGFGYTF
NA TRBJ1-1 16 TRBD1 TRBV5-1 TGCGCCAGCAGCGAAGGGACAGGGGCGCTGAACACTGAAGCTTTCTTT CASSEGTGALNTEAFF
NA TRBJ2-1 16 TRBD1 TRBV3-1/TRBV3-2 TGTGCCAGCAGTAAATTAGGGACAGGGGTGTACAATGAGCAGTTCTTC CASSKLGTGVYNEQFF
few TRBJ2-1 14 TRBD2 TRBV5-1 TGCGCCAGCAGGACTAGCGGGGGGTACAATGAGCAGTTCTTC CASRTSGGYNEQFF
NA TRBJ1-5 16 TRBD1 TRBV10-1 TGCGCCAGCAGTGGGAGGGACAGGGCCGGCGATCAGCCCCAGCATTTT CASSGRDRAGDQPQHF
NA TRBJ2-5 13 NA TRBV24-1 TGTGCCACCAGTGAATCACCTGCGGAGACCCAGTACTTC CATSESPAETQYF
NA TRBJ2-4 14 NA TRBV5-4 TGTGCCAGCAGCCATAGCGCGTCCGATGACATTCAGTACTTC CASSHSASDDIQYF
NA TRBJ1-3 14 NA TRBV18 TGTGCCAGCTCACCACCCGACAGAGGAAACACCATATATTTT CASSPPDRGNTIYF
NA TRBJ1-1 13 NA TRBV7-9 TGTGCCAGCATGCTTGCGGGCGCGTCTGAAGCTTTCTTT CASMLAGASEAFF
NA TRBJ2-6 17 NA TRBV19 TGTGCCAGTGGACGATGGGGGGTCCCCTCTGGGGCCAACGTCCTGACTTTC CASGRWGVPSGANVLTF
NA TRBJ2-2 19 TRBD1 TRBV7-9 TGTGCCAGCAGCTTATTACAGGGGGGTTCAGCGGTGAACACCGGGGAGCTGTTTTTT CASSLLQGGSAVNTGELFF
NA TRBJ1-1 15 TRBD1 TRBV5-1 TGCGCCAGCAGCATAGAACAGGGGGCTAGCACTGAAGCTTTCTTT CASSIEQGASTEAFF
NA TRBJ1-6 14 NA TRBV28 TGTGCCAGCAGCGGGGGACTATATAATTCACCCCTCCACTTT CASSGGLYNSPLHF
NA TRBJ1-2 17 NA TRBV18 TGTGCCAGCTCACCCCTGGAGCAGGGGTCTAGTGGCTATGGCTACACCTTC CASSPLEQGSSGYGYTF
NA TRBJ1-5 13 NA TRBV28 TGTGCCAGCAGTTTGGGGAGGGATCAGCCCCAGCATTTT CASSLGRDQPQHF
NA TRBJ1-1 16 NA TRBV5-6 TGTGCCAGCAGCTATGGGCCAGGGCAATTGGGAACTGAAGCTTTCTTT CASSYGPGQLGTEAFF
NA TRBJ2-1 12 NA TRBV12-3/TRBV12-4 TGTGCCAGCAGTTTATTGGACAGAGAGCAGTTCTTC CASSLLDREQFF
once TRBJ2-3 14 TRBD2 TRBV5-1 TGCGCCAGCAGCTTTGGGACTAGTGGAGATACGCAGTATTTT CASSFGTSGDTQYF
NA TRBJ2-1 15 NA TRBV4-1 TGCGCCAGCAGCCAACTTAGGGCAGGGGAGAGTGAGCAGTTCTTC CASSQLRAGESEQFF
NA TRBJ1-2 14 TRBD1 TRBV5-1 TGCGCCAGCGGAGGACAGGGGGCCAAATATGGCTACACCTTC CASGGQGAKYGYTF
NA TRBJ1-1 13 NA TRBV19 TGTGCCAGTAGTATCCGGGATTACACTGAAGCTTTCTTT CASSIRDYTEAFF
few TRBJ2-5 12 TRBD1 TRBV2 TGTGCCAGCAGTCGACAGGGGGAGACCCAGTACTTC CASSRQGETQYF
NA TRBJ1-1 11 NA TRBV20-1 TGCAGTGCTCTGTCGGACACTGAAGCTTTCTTT CSALSDTEAFF
few TRBJ2-1 15 TRBD1 TRBV19 TGTGCCAGTAGTTTAACAGGGGGATCCTACAATGAGCAGTTCTTC CASSLTGGSYNEQFF
NA TRBJ1-1 14 NA TRBV14 TGTGCCAGCAGCCAAGGGTCCAGGAACACTGAAGCTTTCTTT CASSQGSRNTEAFF
few TRBJ1-5 15 NA TRBV28 TGTGCCAGCAGTCTCGACACCAAGAGCAATCAGCCCCAGCATTTT CASSLDTKSNQPQHF
NA TRBJ1-5 16 NA TRBV28 TGTGCCAGCAGTTTGAGGCCCAGGGGATTAAATCAGCCCCAGCATTTT CASSLRPRGLNQPQHF
NA TRBJ2-5 15 TRBD1 TRBV5-4 TGTGCCAGCAGCCGTCCCGGGACAGGGACCGAGACCCAGTACTTC CASSRPGTGTETQYF
NA TRBJ2-5 16 TRBD1 TRBV7-2 TGTGCCAGCAGCTTGGCATATGGGACAGGGCAAGAGACCCAGTACTTC CASSLAYGTGQETQYF
NA TRBJ2-3 16 NA TRBV11-2 TGTGCCAGCAGCTTAGGTGGGGCGAGAGGCACAGATACGCAGTATTTT CASSLGGARGTDTQYF